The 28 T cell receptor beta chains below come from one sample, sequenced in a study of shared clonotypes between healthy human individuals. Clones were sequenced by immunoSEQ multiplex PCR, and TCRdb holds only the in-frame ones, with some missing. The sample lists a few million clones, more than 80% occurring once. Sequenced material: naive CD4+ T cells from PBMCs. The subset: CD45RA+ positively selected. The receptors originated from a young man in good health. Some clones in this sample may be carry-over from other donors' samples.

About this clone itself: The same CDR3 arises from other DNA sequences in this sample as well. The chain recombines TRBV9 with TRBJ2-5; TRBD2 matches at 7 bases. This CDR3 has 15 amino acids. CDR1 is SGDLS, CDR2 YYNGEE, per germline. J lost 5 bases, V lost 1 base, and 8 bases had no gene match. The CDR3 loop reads CASSVSPQGGETQYF. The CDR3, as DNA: TGTGCCAGCAGCGTATCCCCCCAGGGAGGGGAGACCCAGTACTTC.

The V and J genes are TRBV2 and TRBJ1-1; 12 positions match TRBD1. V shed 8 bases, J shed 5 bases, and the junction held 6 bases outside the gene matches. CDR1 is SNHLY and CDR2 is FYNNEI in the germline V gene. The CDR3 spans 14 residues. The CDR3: CASGGTGGLTEAFF. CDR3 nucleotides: TGTGCCAGCGGGGGGACAGGGGGCCTGACTGAAGCTTTCTTT.

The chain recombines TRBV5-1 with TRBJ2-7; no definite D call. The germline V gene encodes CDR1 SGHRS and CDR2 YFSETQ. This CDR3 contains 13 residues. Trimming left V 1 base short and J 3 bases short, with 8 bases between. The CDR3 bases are TGCGCCAGCAGCTTGTCCCCTCGCTACGAGCAGTACTTC. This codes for CASSLSPRYEQYF.

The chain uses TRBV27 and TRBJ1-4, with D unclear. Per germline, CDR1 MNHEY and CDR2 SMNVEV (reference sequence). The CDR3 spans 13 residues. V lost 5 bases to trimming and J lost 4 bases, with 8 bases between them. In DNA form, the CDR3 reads TGTGCCAGCAGTCAACGGCGTAATGAAAAACTGTTTTTT. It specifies CASSQRRNEKLFF.

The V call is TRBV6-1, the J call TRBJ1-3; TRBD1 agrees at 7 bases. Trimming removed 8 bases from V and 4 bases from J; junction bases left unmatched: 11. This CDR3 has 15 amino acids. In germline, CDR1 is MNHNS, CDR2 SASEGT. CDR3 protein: CASSGGGAWGNTIYF. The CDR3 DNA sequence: TGTGCCAGCTCGGGAGGGGGCGCGTGGGGAAACACCATATATTTT.

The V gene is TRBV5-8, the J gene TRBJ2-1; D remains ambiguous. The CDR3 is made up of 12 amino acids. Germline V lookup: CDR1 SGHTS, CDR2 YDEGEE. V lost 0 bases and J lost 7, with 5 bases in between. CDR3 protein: CASSLVINEQFF. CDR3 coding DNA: TGTGCCAGCAGCTTGGTGATTAATGAGCAGTTCTTC. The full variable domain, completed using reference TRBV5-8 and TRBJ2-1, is EAGVTQSPTHLIKTRGQQATLRCSPISGHTSVYWYQQALGLGLQFLLWYDEGEERNRGNFPPRFSGRQFPNYSSELNVNALELEDSALYLCASSLVINEQFFGPGTRLTVL.

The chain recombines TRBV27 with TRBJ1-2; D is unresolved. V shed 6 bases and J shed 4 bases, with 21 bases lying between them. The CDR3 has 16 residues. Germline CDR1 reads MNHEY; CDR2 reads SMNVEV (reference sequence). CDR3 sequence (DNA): TGTGCCAGCAGAATCCTAGAGGGTTCGCGGAGCTATGGCTACACCTTC. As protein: CASRILEGSRSYGYTF.

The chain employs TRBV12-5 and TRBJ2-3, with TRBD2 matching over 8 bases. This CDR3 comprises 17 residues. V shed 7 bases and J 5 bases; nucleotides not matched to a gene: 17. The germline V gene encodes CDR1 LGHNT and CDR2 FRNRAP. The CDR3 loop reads CASAQATTSGWGDTQYF. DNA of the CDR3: TGTGCTAGTGCCCAGGCGACTACTAGCGGTTGGGGAGATACGCAGTATTTT.

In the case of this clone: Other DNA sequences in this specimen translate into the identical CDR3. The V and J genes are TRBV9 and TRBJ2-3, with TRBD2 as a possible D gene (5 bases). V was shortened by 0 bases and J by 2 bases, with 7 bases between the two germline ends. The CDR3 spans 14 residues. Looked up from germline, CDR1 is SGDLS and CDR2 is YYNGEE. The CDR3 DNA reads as TGTGCCAGCAGCGTAGTAGCGTCCACAGATACGCAGTATTTT. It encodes CASSVVASTDTQYF.

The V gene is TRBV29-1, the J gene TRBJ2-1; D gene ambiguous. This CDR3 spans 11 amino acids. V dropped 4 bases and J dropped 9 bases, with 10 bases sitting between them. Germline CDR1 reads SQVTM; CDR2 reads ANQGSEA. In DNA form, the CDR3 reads TGCAGCGTTGGAAGGTCAACTGAGCAGTTCTTC. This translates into CSVGRSTEQFF.

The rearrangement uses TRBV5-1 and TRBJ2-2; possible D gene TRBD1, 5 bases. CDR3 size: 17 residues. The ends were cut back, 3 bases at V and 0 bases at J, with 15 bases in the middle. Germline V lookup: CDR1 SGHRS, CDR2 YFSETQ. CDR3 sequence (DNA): TGCGCCAGCAGCTCCCTAAGGACATTTTCGAACACCGGGGAGCTGTTTTTT. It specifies CASSSLRTFSNTGELFF.

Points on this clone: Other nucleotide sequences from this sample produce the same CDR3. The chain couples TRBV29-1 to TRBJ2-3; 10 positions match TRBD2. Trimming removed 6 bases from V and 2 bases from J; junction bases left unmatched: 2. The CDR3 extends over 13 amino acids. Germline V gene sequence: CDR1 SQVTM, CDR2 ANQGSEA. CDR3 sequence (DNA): TGCAGCGTAAGCGGGAGGGTCACAGATACGCAGTATTTT. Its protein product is CSVSGRVTDTQYF.

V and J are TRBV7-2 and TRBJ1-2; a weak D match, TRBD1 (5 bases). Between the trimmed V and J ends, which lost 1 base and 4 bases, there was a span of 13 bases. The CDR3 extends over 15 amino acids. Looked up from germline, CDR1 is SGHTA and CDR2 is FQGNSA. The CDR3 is CASSLEGGAFYGYTF. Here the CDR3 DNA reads TGTGCCAGCAGCTTAGAGGGAGGGGCGTTCTATGGCTACACCTTC. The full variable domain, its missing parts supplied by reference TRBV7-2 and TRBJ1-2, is GAGVSQSPSNKVTEKGKDVELRCDPISGHTALYWYRQSLGQGLEFLIYFQGNSAPDKSGLPSDRFSAERTGGSVSTLTIQRTQQEDSAVYLCASSLEGGAFYGYTFGSGTRLTVV.

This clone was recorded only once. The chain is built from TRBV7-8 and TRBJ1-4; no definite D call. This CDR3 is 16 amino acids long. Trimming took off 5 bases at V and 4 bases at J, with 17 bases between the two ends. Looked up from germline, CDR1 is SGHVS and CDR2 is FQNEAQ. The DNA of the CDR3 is TGTGCCAGCAGCCCCCGAGAGGGTCGGAATAATGAAAAACTGTTTTTT. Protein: CASSPREGRNNEKLFF.

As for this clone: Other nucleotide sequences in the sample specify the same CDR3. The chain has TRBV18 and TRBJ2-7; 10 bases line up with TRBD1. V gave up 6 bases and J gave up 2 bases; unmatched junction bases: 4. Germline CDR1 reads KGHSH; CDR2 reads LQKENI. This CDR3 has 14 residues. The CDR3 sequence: CASSPGQGTYEQYF. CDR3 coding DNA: TGTGCCAGCTCTCCGGGACAGGGGACCTACGAGCAGTACTTC.

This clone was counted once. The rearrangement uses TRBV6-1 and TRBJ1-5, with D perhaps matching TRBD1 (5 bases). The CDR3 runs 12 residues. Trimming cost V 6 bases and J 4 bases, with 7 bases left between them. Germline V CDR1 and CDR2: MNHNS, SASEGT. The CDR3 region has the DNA TGTGCCAGCAGGTGGGGGAATCAGCCCCAGCATTTT. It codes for CASRWGNQPQHF.

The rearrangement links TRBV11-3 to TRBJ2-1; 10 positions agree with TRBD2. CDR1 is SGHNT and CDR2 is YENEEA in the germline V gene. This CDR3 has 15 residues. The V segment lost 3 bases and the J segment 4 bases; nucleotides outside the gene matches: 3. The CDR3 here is CASSFLAGVYNEQFF. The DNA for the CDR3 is TGTGCCAGCAGCTTTCTAGCGGGAGTTTACAATGAGCAGTTCTTC.

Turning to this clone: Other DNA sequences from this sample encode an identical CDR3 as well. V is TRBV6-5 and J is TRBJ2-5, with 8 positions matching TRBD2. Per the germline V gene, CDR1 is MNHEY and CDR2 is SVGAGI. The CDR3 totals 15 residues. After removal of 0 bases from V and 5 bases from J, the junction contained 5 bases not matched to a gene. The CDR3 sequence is CASSYSRTSQETQYF. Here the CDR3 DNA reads TGTGCCAGCAGTTACTCTAGGACTAGCCAGGAGACCCAGTACTTC.

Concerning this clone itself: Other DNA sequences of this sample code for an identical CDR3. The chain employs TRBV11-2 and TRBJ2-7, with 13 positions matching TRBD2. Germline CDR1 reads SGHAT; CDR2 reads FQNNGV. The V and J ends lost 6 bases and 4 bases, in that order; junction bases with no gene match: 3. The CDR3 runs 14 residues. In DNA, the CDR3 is TGTGCCAGCAGTCGGACTAGCGGGAGTTACGAGCAGTACTTC. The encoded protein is CASSRTSGSYEQYF.

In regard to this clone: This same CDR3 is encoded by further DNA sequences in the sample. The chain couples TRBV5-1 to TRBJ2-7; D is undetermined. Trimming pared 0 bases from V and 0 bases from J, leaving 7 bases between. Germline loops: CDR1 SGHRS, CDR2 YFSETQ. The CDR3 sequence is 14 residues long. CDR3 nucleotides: TGCGCCAGCAGCTTGGTGGCTGGCTCCTACGAGCAGTACTTC. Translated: CASSLVAGSYEQYF.

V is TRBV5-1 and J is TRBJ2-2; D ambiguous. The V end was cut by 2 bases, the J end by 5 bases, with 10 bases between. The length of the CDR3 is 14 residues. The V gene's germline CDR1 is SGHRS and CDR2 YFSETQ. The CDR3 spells CASSFPTRTGELFF. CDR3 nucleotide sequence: TGCGCCAGCAGCTTTCCCACGAGGACCGGGGAGCTGTTTTTT.

The CDR3 DNA reads as TGTGCCAGCAGCTTGTGGCTAGCGGGAGGCGATGAGCAGTTCTTC. The encoded protein is CASSLWLAGGDEQFF. V and J are TRBV5-4 and TRBJ2-1; 11 bases are a match to TRBD2. The germline V gene encodes CDR1 SGHNT and CDR2 YYREEE (reference sequence). The CDR3 is made up of 15 amino acids. V gave up 1 base and J gave up 8 bases; unmatched junction bases: 5. The full variable domain, in which reference TRBV5-4 and TRBJ2-1 provide the parts outside the CDR3, is ETGVTQSPTHLIKTRGQQVTLRCSSQSGHNTVSWYQQALGQGPQFIFQYYREEENGRGNFPPRFSGLQFPNYSSELNVNALELDDSALYLCASSLWLAGGDEQFFGPGTRLTVL.

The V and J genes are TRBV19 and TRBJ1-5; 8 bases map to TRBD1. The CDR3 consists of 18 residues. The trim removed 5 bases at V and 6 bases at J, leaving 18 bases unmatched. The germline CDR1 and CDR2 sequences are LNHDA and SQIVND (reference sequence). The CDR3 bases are TGTGCCAGTAGTCGTCCGGGATCCGGGTCAGGGGGCATTCAGCCCCAGCATTTT. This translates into CASSRPGSGSGGIQPQHF. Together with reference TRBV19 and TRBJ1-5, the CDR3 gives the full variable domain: DGGITQSPKYLFRKEGQNVTLSCEQNLNHDAMYWYRQDPGQGLRLIYYSQIVNDFQKGDIAEGYSVSREKKESFPLTVTSAQKNPTAFYLCASSRPGSGSGGIQPQHFGDGTRLSIL.

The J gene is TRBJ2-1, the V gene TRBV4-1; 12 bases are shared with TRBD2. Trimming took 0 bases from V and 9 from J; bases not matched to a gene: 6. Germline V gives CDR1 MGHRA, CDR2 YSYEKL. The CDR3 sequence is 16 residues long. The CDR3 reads CASSQDSRLAGVEQFF. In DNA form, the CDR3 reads TGCGCCAGCAGCCAAGATAGCAGACTAGCGGGAGTTGAGCAGTTCTTC.

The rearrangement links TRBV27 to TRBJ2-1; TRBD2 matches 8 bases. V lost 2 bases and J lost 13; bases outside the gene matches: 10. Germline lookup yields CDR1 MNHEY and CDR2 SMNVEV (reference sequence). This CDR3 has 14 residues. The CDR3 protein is CASSLGVIAGNQFF. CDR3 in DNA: TGTGCCAGCAGTTTAGGGGTAATAGCGGGGAATCAGTTCTTC.

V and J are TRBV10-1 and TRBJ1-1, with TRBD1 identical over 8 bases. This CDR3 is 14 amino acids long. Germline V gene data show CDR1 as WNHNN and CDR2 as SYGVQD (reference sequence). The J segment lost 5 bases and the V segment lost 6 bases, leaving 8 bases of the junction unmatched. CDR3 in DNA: TGCGCCAGCAGCTTGACAGGGGTCGAAACTGAAGCTTTCTTT. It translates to CASSLTGVETEAFF.

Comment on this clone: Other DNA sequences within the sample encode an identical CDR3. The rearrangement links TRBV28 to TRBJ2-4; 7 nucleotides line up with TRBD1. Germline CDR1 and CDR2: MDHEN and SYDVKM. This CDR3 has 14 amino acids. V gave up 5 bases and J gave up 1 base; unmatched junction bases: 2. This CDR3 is CASSPQGAKNIQYF. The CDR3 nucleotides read TGTGCCAGCAGTCCACAGGGGGCCAAAAACATTCAGTACTTC.

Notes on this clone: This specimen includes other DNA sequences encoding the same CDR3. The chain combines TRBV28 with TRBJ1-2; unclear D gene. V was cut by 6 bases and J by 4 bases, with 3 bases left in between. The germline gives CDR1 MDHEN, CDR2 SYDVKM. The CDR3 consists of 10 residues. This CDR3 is CASSLYGYTF. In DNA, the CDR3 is TGTGCCAGCAGCCTCTATGGCTACACCTTC.